A single sample is the source of the 15 T cell receptor beta chains below, sequenced in a study of a mutant IDH1 vaccine in newly diagnosed glioma. Time point given: week 11, during vaccination. The investigators gave 300 ug of mutant IDH1 20-mer peptide in each vaccine dose, together with topical imiquimod. These receptors have no identified antigens. Only in-frame clones appear in the TCRdb table, and some are missing; sequencing was by immunoSEQ multiplex PCR. The data hold roughly 130,000 clones, with around three quarters observed a single time. The sequences come from PBMCs, collected from a glioma patient whose treatment included an IDH1 peptide vaccine. These receptors were collected from a man aged 35 to 55 with glioma.

The chain links TRBV5-6 to TRBJ2-7; D gene unclear. The CDR3 is 13 residues long. V was clipped by 0 bases and J by 0 bases, with 4 bases between them. Germline V gives CDR1 SGHDT, CDR2 YYEEEE. This chain's CDR3 is CASSLEASYEQYF. CDR3 DNA: TGTGCCAGCAGCTTGGAGGCCTCCTACGAGCAGTACTTC.

This clone was observed a handful of times. The chain is built from TRBV21-1 and TRBJ1-1; the table assigns TRBD1, which was not confirmed against the DNA. TRBV21-1 counts as a pseudogene. This CDR3 is 18 amino acids long. The CDR3 region is CASSLRTGATPMNTEAFF. The CDR3 DNA is TGTGCCAGCAGCCTAAGGACAGGGGCCACCCCGATGAACACTGAAGCTTTCTTT.

V and J are TRBV28 and TRBJ2-1; perhaps D is TRBD1 or TRBD2 (6 bases each). The CDR3 is 16 residues long. Germline V CDR1 and CDR2: MDHEN, SYDVKM. Trimming cost V 4 bases and J 0 bases, with 13 bases left between them. CDR3 nucleotide sequence: TGTGCCAGCAGTTCGGGGGCTTCGAGCTCCTACAATGAGCAGTTCTTC. This codes for CASSSGASSSYNEQFF.

Only one count was recorded for this clone. The rearrangement links TRBV5-4 to TRBJ2-2, with a weak D call TRBD1 (5 bases). Germline V lookup: CDR1 SGHNT, CDR2 YYREEE (reference sequence). V was cut by 4 bases and J by 9 bases, with 16 bases left in between. CDR3 length: 14 residues. The CDR3 loop reads CASSPADSKRELFF. Written as DNA, the CDR3 is TGTGCCAGCAGCCCAGCTGACAGTAAGAGGGAGCTGTTTTTT.

The count of this clone is one. The chain carries TRBV5-4 and TRBJ2-1, with 11 bases matching TRBD1. The CDR3 spans 15 residues. Germline values: CDR1 SGHNT, CDR2 YYREEE (reference sequence). J gave up 8 bases and V 4 bases, and 8 bases lay outside the gene matches. CDR3 residues: CASSEGQGVYDEQFF. Written as DNA, the CDR3 is TGTGCCAGCAGCGAGGGACAGGGGGTATACGATGAGCAGTTCTTC.

This clone appeared a few times. The chain carries TRBV7-2 and TRBJ2-7; D remains unclear. The V end was cut by 3 bases, the J end by 0 bases, with 18 bases between. Germline V lookup: CDR1 SGHTA, CDR2 FQGNSA. This CDR3 has 17 amino acids. The CDR3 spells CASSFRSDQQFSYEQYF. The CDR3 DNA follows: TGTGCCAGCAGCTTTAGGTCTGATCAGCAGTTCTCCTACGAGCAGTACTTC.

The V and J genes are TRBV27 and TRBJ1-1, with 10 nucleotides matching TRBD1. The germline V gene has CDR1 MNHEY and CDR2 SMNVEV (reference sequence). The V segment lost 7 bases and the J segment 4 bases; nucleotides outside the gene matches: 12. There are 16 residues in the CDR3. The CDR3, as DNA: TGTGCCAGCACCTCGGGACAGGGGTATATGGGCACTGAAGCTTTCTTT. Amino acid sequence: CASTSGQGYMGTEAFF.

V usage is TRBV18 and J usage is TRBJ2-6, with 7 bases fitting TRBD2. The CDR3 has 15 residues. CDR1 and CDR2 (germline): KGHSH, LQKENI. Trimming took 6 bases from V and 4 from J; bases not matched to a gene: 6. Here the CDR3 DNA reads TGTGCCAGCTCCCTCCGGGAGGCGGGGGCCAACGTCCTGACTTTC. Its translation is CASSLREAGANVLTF.

CDR3 DNA sequence: TGTGCCAGCAGTTTAATAGGAACTAATGAAAAACTGTTTTTT. This sequence encodes CASSLIGTNEKLFF. The chain employs TRBV28 and TRBJ1-4; D remains unclear. Looked up from germline, CDR1 is MDHEN and CDR2 is SYDVKM. This CDR3 region has 14 residues. V lost 2 bases and J 1 base, leaving 5 bases between the germline ends.

The chain recombines TRBV30 with TRBJ2-7, with a possible D match to TRBD2 (7 bases). With 2 bases removed from V and 5 bases from J, the gap between germline ends came to 13 bases. This CDR3 has 13 residues. CDR1 GTSNPN and CDR2 SVGIG come from the germline V gene (reference sequence). Here the CDR3 reads CAWSLRGAHEQYF. DNA of the CDR3: TGTGCCTGGAGTCTCCGGGGGGCCCACGAGCAGTACTTC. Combining the CDR3 with reference TRBV30 and TRBJ2-7 gives the whole variable domain SQTIHQWPATLVQPVGSPLSLECTVEGTSNPNLYWYRQAAGRGLQLLFYSVGIGQISSEVPQNLSASRPQDRQFILSSKKLLLSDSGFYLCAWSLRGAHEQYFGPGTRLTVT.

This sequence joins TRBV6-5 and TRBJ2-7; 9 nucleotides line up with TRBD1. CDR1 and CDR2 (germline): MNHEY, SVGAGI. Germline trimming cut 8 bases from V and 4 bases from J; bases unmatched to any gene: 6. There are 13 residues in the CDR3. The CDR3 region is CASGTGPSYEQYF. As DNA, the CDR3 is TGTGCCAGCGGGACAGGGCCTTCATACGAGCAGTACTTC.

This chain links TRBV19 with TRBJ1-2; a weak D match, TRBD1 (5 bases). The CDR3 extends over 15 amino acids. Germline V CDR1 and CDR2: LNHDA, SQIVND (reference sequence). The germline V and J ends were trimmed by 7 bases and 4 bases, with 19 bases remaining between them. The CDR3 DNA sequence: TGTGCCAGTACCGACCCCGACAGAATAGGCTATGGCTACACCTTC. This codes for CASTDPDRIGYGYTF.

V usage is TRBV19 and J usage is TRBJ2-7; unclear D gene. CDR3 length equals 12 residues. Per germline, CDR1 LNHDA and CDR2 SQIVND (reference sequence). Trimming cost V 3 bases and J 3 bases, with 6 bases left between them. CDR3 region: CASSIPGYEQYF. Written as DNA, the CDR3 is TGTGCCAGTAGTATCCCGGGCTACGAGCAGTACTTC.

This clone occurred a few times. The sample carries other DNA sequences with the same CDR3. The chain carries TRBV29-1 and TRBJ2-2, with D hard to call. Trimming shortened V by 4 bases and J by 3 bases, and 3 bases separated the two germline ends. The V gene's germline CDR1 is SQVTM and CDR2 ANQGSEA. CDR3 size: 11 residues. This chain's CDR3 is CSVGDTGELFF. In DNA form, the CDR3 reads TGCAGCGTTGGAGACACCGGGGAGCTGTTTTTT.

The chain carries TRBV7-6 and TRBJ1-2; D unclear. The CDR3 length is 12 residues. The V end was cut by 1 base, the J end by 5 bases, with 5 bases between. CDR1 is SGHVS and CDR2 is FNYEAQ in the germline V gene. The CDR3 sequence: CASSLDGYGYTF. Written as DNA, the CDR3 is TGTGCCAGCAGCTTAGATGGATATGGCTACACCTTC.